One and the same sample provided the 24 T cell receptor beta chains below, sequenced in a study of T-cell memory formation after mild COVID-19 (dated by TCRdb to the early 2020s). Receptor libraries were prepared by 5' RACE. Sequencing took place on an Illumina NovaSeq 6000. Starting from the raw public reads, TCRdb applied fastp trimming at Q25, assembled clones with MiXCR and retained in-frame beta chains. Entries that share a CDR3 protein sequence are merged under the most common genes and DNA. For this sample the table gives 250,000 to 300,000 distinct CDR3 sequences, of which 18% were detected only once. The top ten constitute 23% of the sample. What was sequenced was PBMCs or a T cell subset sorted from them (not recorded which). These receptors were obtained from a man between 18 and 29 years old who had mild COVID-19 (a few samples of this study predate the infection). The sample titles of this study are shuffled in the database, so cell type and time point are left out; the donor was told from shared clones.

This clonotype has a handful of counts. V gene TRBV20-1 combines with J gene TRBJ1-1; D gene ambiguous. CDR1 and CDR2 from the germline V gene are DFQATT and SNEGSKA (reference sequence). CDR3 length equals 13 residues. V lost 3 bases and J 1 base, leaving 9 bases between the germline ends. CDR3 residues: CSARVQQNTEAFF. As DNA, the CDR3 is TGCAGTGCTAGGGTCCAGCAGAACACTGAAGCTTTCTTT.

The CDR3 loop reads CASSLGSAGMTEAFF. The CDR3 coding sequence is TGTGCCAGCAGCTTGGGCTCGGCAGGGATGACTGAAGCTTTCTTT. V gene TRBV7-2 combines with J gene TRBJ1-1, with D perhaps TRBD1 (5 bases). Germline CDR1 is SGHTA and CDR2 is FQGNSA. Trimming removed 3 bases from V and 5 bases from J, with 16 bases in between. The CDR3 has 15 amino acids.

The V and J genes are TRBV7-9 and TRBJ2-1; D may be TRBD1 (6 bases). The germline CDR1 and CDR2 sequences are SEHNR and FQNEAQ (reference sequence). The CDR3 is made up of 17 amino acids. V lost 5 bases and J 2 bases, leaving 19 bases between the germline ends. CDR3 sequence (DNA): TGTGCCAGCAGCCATCGGAAGGACAGCCCGACCTACAATGAGCAGTTCTTC. Protein sequence: CASSHRKDSPTYNEQFF. The whole variable domain, remainder taken from reference TRBV7-9 and TRBJ2-1, is DTGVSQNPRHKITKRGQNVTFRCDPISEHNRLYWYRQTLGQGPEFLTYFQNEAQLEKSRLLSDRFSAERPKGSFSTLEIQRTEQGDSAMYLCASSHRKDSPTYNEQFFGPGTRLTVL.

The V and J genes are TRBV14 and TRBJ1-1, with no clear D. This CDR3 has 12 residues. CDR1 and CDR2 from the germline V gene are SGHDN and FVKESK. Between the trimmed V and J ends, which lost 2 bases and 2 bases, there was a span of 3 bases. The CDR3 bases are TGTGCCAGCAGCCAACCTAACACTGAAGCTTTCTTT. It yields the protein CASSQPNTEAFF. The entire variable domain, with the rest obtained from reference TRBV14 and TRBJ1-1, is as follows: EAGVTQFPSHSVIEKGQTVTLRCDPISGHDNLYWYRRVMGKEIKFLLHFVKESKQDESGMPNNRFLAERTGGTYSTLKVQPAELEDSGVYFCASSQPNTEAFFGQGTRLTVV.

This chain links TRBV5-1 with TRBJ1-6; 8 bases are a match to TRBD1. The junction had 9 bases not matched to a gene; V was cut back by 6 bases and J by 7 bases. The CDR3 has 15 residues. The germline V gene has CDR1 SGHRS and CDR2 YFSETQ. As DNA, the CDR3 is TGCGCCAGCAACGACGGGACAGGCCTAAATTCACCCCTCCACTTT. Amino acid sequence: CASNDGTGLNSPLHF.

This clonotype came up a few times. The rearrangement joins TRBV20-1 to TRBJ1-1, with 7 bases that match TRBD1. The CDR3 sequence is 14 residues long. V shed 6 bases, J shed 3 bases, and the junction held 10 bases outside the gene matches. Germline loops: CDR1 DFQATT, CDR2 SNEGSKA (reference sequence). CDR3 sequence reads: CSARETGVYTEAFF. CDR3 sequence (DNA): TGCAGTGCCCGGGAAACAGGGGTCTACACTGAAGCTTTCTTT.

The chain combines TRBV4-2 with TRBJ2-3; 8 nucleotides agree with TRBD2. The CDR3 spans 21 residues. V gave up 0 bases and J gave up 7 bases; unmatched junction bases: 24. Germline V CDR1 and CDR2: LGHNA, YNFKEQ. The CDR3 region is CASSQDHNREVFGLAVNTQYF. In nucleotides, the CDR3 is TGTGCCAGCAGCCAAGATCACAACAGGGAAGTATTCGGACTAGCAGTGAATACGCAGTATTTT.

This clonotype occurred many times. The chain has TRBV3-1 and TRBJ2-7; D is undetermined. The CDR3 covers 13 residues. Germline CDR1 LGHDT, CDR2 YNNKEL (reference sequence). V lost 4 bases, J lost 4 bases, and 11 bases lay in between. The CDR3 coding sequence is TGTGCCAGCAGCCCCCGGGTTCTTTACGAGCAGTACTTC. Protein product: CASSPRVLYEQYF.

The sample holds many counts of this clonotype. The genes are TRBV9 and TRBJ2-3, with D uncertain. CDR3 length: 12 residues. CDR1 SGDLS and CDR2 YYNGEE come from the germline V gene. Trimming removed 3 bases at V and 2 bases at J, with 4 bases between. The CDR3 region is CASSGVTDTQYF. CDR3 sequence (DNA): TGTGCCAGCAGCGGGGTCACAGATACGCAGTATTTT.

This clonotype has a handful of counts. The chain uses TRBV7-9 and TRBJ2-2; D not certain. This CDR3 comprises 13 residues. The V gene's germline CDR1 is SEHNR and CDR2 FQNEAQ (reference sequence). Trimming took off 2 bases at V and 7 bases at J, with 8 bases between the two ends. CDR3 amino acids: CASSLYADGELFF. The CDR3 DNA follows: TGTGCCAGCAGCTTATATGCGGACGGGGAGCTGTTTTTT.

This clonotype came up a few times. The chain employs TRBV5-1 and TRBJ2-7, with D maybe TRBD1 (5 bases). CDR3 length: 13 amino acids. V was trimmed by 2 bases and J by 5 bases, leaving 11 bases between them. In germline, CDR1 is SGHRS, CDR2 YFSETQ. The CDR3 DNA is TGCGCCAGCAGCTTTTTAAGGGGCGACGAGCAGTACTTC. Translation gives CASSFLRGDEQYF.

In its sample, this clonotype was seen a few times. Sequence at one end of the junction differs from germline and may be a read error. This chain uses TRBV20-1 with TRBJ2-2; possible D gene TRBD1, 6 bases. The CDR3 is 14 amino acids. CDR1 is DFQATT, CDR2 SNEGSKA, per germline (reference sequence). The CDR3 region has the DNA TGTGCGTCCGGGACATTCATTAACACCGGGGAGCTGTTTTTT. It is translated as CASGTFINTGELFF.

Details on this clonotype: A clone one base away is much larger, so this may be a read error. The gene calls are TRBV7-8 and TRBJ2-7, with no clear D. V dropped 2 bases and J dropped 6 bases, with 8 bases sitting between them. Germline values: CDR1 SGHVS, CDR2 FQNEAQ. This CDR3 spans 12 amino acids. DNA for the CDR3: TGTGCCAGCAGCTTACCACCCTGCGAGCAGTACTTC. It codes for CASSLPPCEQYF.

The chain employs TRBV20-1 and TRBJ1-6, with D perhaps matching TRBD1 (5 bases). V was clipped by 6 bases and J by 6 bases, with 15 bases between them. Germline V lookup: CDR1 DFQATT, CDR2 SNEGSKA (reference sequence). This CDR3 region has 14 residues. Written as DNA, the CDR3 is TGCAGTGCGGCCCAGGGTTTGTTTAATTCACCCCTCCACTTT. Protein: CSAAQGLFNSPLHF.

The chain recombines TRBV7-8 with TRBJ1-1, with D perhaps matching TRBD1 (6 bases). V was trimmed by 8 bases and J by 5 bases, leaving 9 bases between them. CDR1 is SGHVS and CDR2 is FQNEAQ in the germline V gene. The CDR3 covers 11 residues. CDR3 region: CASQGLTEAFF. CDR3 nucleotide sequence: TGTGCCAGCCAGGGGCTGACTGAAGCTTTCTTT.

This clonotype occurred many times. The chain is built from TRBV6-6 and TRBJ2-3; no clear D gene. The CDR3 spans 12 residues. Trimming took off 6 bases at V and 8 bases at J, with 12 bases between the two ends. Germline V CDR1 and CDR2: MNHNY, SVGAGI (reference sequence). The CDR3 nucleotides are TGTGCCAGCAGCCCAAGAGTCCGTACGCAGTATTTT. Translation: CASSPRVRTQYF.

Only a few counts were recorded for this clonotype. The chain uses TRBV7-9 and TRBJ1-1, with 12 bases that match TRBD1. Per the germline V gene, CDR1 is SEHNR and CDR2 is FQNEAQ (reference sequence). The V gene end was trimmed by 4 bases and the J gene end by 0 bases; junction bases not matched to a gene: 6. This CDR3 is 17 amino acids long. The CDR3 loop reads CASSSRDRGLMNTEAFF. In DNA, the CDR3 is TGTGCCAGCAGCTCCCGGGACAGGGGGCTAATGAACACTGAAGCTTTCTTT.

This clonotype was observed a handful of times. The chain uses TRBV12-3 or TRBV12-4 and TRBJ2-3; TRBD2 aligns across 12 bases. The junction had 9 bases not matched to a gene; V was cut back by 5 bases and J by 9 bases. The CDR3 runs 15 residues. The CDR3 sequence is CASSRTSGAQGTQYF. The CDR3 bases are TGTGCCAGCAGTCGGACTAGCGGGGCTCAGGGCACGCAGTATTTT.

This clonotype was recorded a few times. V is TRBV6-1 and J is TRBJ1-4; tentatively, D is TRBD1 (5 bases). This CDR3 comprises 13 residues. Germline V CDR1 and CDR2: MNHNS, SASEGT. V dropped 6 bases and J dropped 7 bases, with 12 bases sitting between them. The chain's CDR3 is CASRLGGGEKLFF. CDR3 bases: TGTGCCAGCAGGCTTGGCGGGGGTGAAAAACTGTTTTTT.

This clonotype was picked up many times. The chain links TRBV10-2 to TRBJ2-3; 12 bases are shared with TRBD2. Germline values: CDR1 WSHSY, CDR2 SAAADI. The CDR3 contains 15 residues. The trim removed 5 bases at V and 5 bases at J, leaving 5 bases unmatched. Here the CDR3 reads CASSTSGGSIDTQYF. The CDR3, as DNA: TGCGCCAGCAGTACTAGCGGGGGGAGTATAGATACGCAGTATTTT.

The V call is TRBV19, the J call TRBJ2-2; D ambiguous. The ends were cut back, 5 bases at V and 3 bases at J, with 16 bases in the middle. The length of the CDR3 is 16 residues. Germline CDR1 and CDR2: LNHDA and SQIVND (reference sequence). CDR3: CASSAWIKVDTGELFF. Here the CDR3 DNA reads TGTGCCAGTAGTGCCTGGATAAAGGTGGACACCGGGGAGCTGTTTTTT.

This clonotype turned up a few times. V and J are TRBV28 and TRBJ2-7, with D tentatively TRBD2 (7 bases). V was cut by 8 bases and J by 1 base, with 12 bases left in between. CDR1 and CDR2 from the germline V gene are MDHEN and SYDVKM. This CDR3 comprises 13 residues. The DNA of the CDR3 is TGTGCCAGCCGGGGGGCAGGGTCCTACGAGCAGTACGTC. Amino acids: CASRGAGSYEQYV.

The chain carries TRBV29-1 and TRBJ2-3, with D uncertain. The CDR3 length is 13 residues. Trimming removed 5 bases at V and 0 bases at J, with 9 bases between. The germline CDR1 and CDR2 sequences are SQVTM and ANQGSEA. CDR3 sequence (DNA): TGCAGCGTTTGTTTCAGTAGCACAGATACGCAGTATTTT. It is translated as CSVCFSSTDTQYF.

The chain couples TRBV28 to TRBJ1-2; D perhaps matches TRBD1 (5 bases). V dropped 6 bases and J dropped 8 bases, with 16 bases sitting between them. The germline V gene has CDR1 MDHEN and CDR2 SYDVKM. This CDR3 region has 13 residues. CDR3 DNA sequence: TGTGCCAGCAGGCCCGGGACCGCCGGGGGCTACACCTTC. Its protein product is CASRPGTAGGYTF.